The table lists the clone carrying this TCR beta chain with a few counts. V was pared by 5 bases and J by 6 bases, with 14 bases between. The CDR3 extends over 14 amino acids. Germline V gene sequence: CDR1 MNHEY, CDR2 SMNVEV (reference sequence). This specimen comes from a study of blood T cell repertoires in COVID-19. Study overall: Sites in the United States, Italy and Spain provided acute and convalescent COVID-19 samples. Sources were T cells, B-cell-depleted T cells, or PBMCs; the material itself was cDNA or gDNA.

How the authors handled the data: Reference gene primer amplification gave nucleated cell count estimates. This table comes from immunoSEQ multiplex PCR, and its TCRdb copy is limited to in-frame clones, with some not included. D and trimming were read from the DNA, whereas the V and J calls and clone size are those reported in that table. The table lists 65,000 to 90,000 clones, over 75% of them singletons, with over 4.5% in the top ten. This clonotype was sampled from a human donor in a cohort sampled during active COVID-19. The V gene is TRBV27, the J gene TRBJ1-5; D might be TRBD1 (6 bases). What was sequenced was peripheral blood. The CDR3 spells CASSRQGSGQPQHF. In DNA form, the CDR3 reads TGTGCCAGCAGTCGGCAGGGGTCGGGTCAGCCCCAGCATTTT.